This T cell receptor beta chain was recorded in a study of CD8+ T cells in alopecia areata. General study findings and limits: Lesional scalp, especially alopecia totalis/universalis, showed higher clonality than normal scalp.

Sequencing templates came from extracted RNA that was reverse transcribed into cDNA. TCRdb keeps only in-frame clones here, not all; method: immunoSEQ multiplex PCR. The sample yields about 270,000 clones, 60% seen once. The CDR3 is 17 amino acids. Germline lookup yields CDR1 PRHDT and CDR2 FYEKMQ (reference sequence). V gave up 1 base and J gave up 2 bases; unmatched junction bases: 7. Treatment noted: oral pan-JAK inhibitor, 5-10 mg twice daily. In regard to this clone: Its target is unknown.

This receptor was taken from a human donor with alopecia areata. The V call is TRBV13, the J call TRBJ1-2; 10 bases fit TRBD1. The sample in question was CD4+ T cells sorted from blood, obtained around week 54, from a patient treated with tofacitinib. The CDR3 reads CASSLVGTGARNYGYTF. CDR3 in DNA: TGTGCCAGCAGCTTAGTCGGGACAGGGGCCAGAAACTATGGCTACACCTTC.